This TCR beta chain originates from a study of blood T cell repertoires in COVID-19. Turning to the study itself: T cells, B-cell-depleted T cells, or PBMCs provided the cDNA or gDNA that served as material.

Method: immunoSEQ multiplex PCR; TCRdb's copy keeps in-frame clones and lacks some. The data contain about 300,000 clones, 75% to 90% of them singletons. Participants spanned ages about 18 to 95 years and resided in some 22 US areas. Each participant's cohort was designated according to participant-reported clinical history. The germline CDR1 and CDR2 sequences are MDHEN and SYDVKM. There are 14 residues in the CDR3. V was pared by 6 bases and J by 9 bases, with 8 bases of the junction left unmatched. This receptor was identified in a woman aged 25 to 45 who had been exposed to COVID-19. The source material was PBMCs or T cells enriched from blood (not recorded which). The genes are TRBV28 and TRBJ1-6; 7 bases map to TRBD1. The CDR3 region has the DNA TGTGCCAGCAGGCCAGGGACAGAGATTTCACCCCTCCACTTT. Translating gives CASRPGTEISPLHF.